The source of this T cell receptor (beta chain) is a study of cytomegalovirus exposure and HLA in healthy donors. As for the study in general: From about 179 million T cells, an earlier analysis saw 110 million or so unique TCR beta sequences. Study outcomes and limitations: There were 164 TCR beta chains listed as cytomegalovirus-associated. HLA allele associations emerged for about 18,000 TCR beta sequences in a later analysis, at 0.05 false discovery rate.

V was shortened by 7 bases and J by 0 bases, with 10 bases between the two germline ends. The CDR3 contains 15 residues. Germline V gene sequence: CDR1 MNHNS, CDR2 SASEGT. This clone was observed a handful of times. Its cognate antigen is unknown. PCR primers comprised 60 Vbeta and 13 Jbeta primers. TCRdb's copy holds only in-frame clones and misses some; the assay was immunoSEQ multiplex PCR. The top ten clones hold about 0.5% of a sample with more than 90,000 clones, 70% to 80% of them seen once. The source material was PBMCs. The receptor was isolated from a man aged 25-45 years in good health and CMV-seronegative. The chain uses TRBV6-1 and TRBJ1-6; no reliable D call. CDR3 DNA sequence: TGTGCCAGCAAGGCGGAGAGCTCCTATAATTCACCCCTCCACTTT. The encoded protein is CASKAESSYNSPLHF.